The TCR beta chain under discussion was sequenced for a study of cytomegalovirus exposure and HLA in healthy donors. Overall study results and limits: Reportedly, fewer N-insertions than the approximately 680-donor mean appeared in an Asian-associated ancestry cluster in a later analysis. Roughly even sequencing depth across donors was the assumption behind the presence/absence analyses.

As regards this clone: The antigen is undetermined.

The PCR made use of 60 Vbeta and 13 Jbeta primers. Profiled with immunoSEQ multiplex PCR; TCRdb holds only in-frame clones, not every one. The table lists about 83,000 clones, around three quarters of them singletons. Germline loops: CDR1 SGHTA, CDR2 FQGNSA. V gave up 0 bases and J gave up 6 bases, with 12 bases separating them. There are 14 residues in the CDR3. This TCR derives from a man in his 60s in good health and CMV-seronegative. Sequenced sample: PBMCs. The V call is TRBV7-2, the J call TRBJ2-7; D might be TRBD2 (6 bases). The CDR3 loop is CASSLAGGVSEQYF. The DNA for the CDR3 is TGTGCCAGCAGCTTAGCGGGGGGAGTGAGCGAGCAGTACTTC.